Below, one T cell receptor beta chain is given with its context. These data come from a study of blood T cell repertoires in COVID-19. Looking at the study overall: COVID-19 samples, acute and convalescent, were from the United States, Italy and Spain.

Original handling: Amplifying reference gene primers gave estimates of nucleated cell counts. Repertoires were generated with immunoSEQ multiplex PCR, while TCRdb's copy carries only in-frame clones and drops some. The V and J calls and clone size come from that table; D and trimming were worked out from the DNA. The table lists about 270,000 clones, roughly 85% of them singletons, with about an eighth in the top ten. Source material: peripheral blood. This receptor was obtained from a human donor in a cohort sampled during active COVID-19.

The CDR3 reads CASSRWLAGGPREQYF. The CDR3 DNA reads as TGTGCCAGCAGCCGTTGGTTAGCGGGAGGGCCCAGGGAGCAGTACTTC. The genes are TRBV3-1 (or the pseudogene TRBV3-2) and TRBJ2-7; 11 positions match TRBD2. V gave up 4 bases and J gave up 7 bases; unmatched junction bases: 12. The CDR3 loop spans 16 amino acids. CDR1 and CDR2 from the germline V gene are LGHDT and YNNKEL (reference sequence).